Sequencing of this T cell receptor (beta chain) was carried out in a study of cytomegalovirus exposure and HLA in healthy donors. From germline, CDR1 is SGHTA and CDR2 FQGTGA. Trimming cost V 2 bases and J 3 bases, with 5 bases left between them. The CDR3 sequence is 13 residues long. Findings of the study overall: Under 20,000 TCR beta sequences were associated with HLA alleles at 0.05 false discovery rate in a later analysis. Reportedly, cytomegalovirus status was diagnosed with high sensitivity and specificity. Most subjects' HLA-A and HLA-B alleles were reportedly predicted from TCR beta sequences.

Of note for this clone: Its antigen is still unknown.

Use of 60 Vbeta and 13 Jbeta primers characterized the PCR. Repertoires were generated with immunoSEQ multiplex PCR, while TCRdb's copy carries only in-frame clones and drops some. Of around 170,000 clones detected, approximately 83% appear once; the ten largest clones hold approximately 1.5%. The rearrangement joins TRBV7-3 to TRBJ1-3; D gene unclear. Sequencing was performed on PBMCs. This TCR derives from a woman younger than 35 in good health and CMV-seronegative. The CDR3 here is CASSLADGNTIYF. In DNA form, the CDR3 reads TGTGCCAGCAGCTTAGCGGATGGAAACACCATATATTTT.